These T cell receptor beta chains were read from a single sample in a study of T cell changes during pregnancy in multiple sclerosis. Repertoires were generated with immunoSEQ multiplex PCR, while TCRdb's copy carries only in-frame clones and drops some. The table includes more than 50,000 clones, about 89% detected once. The sequenced sample was CD4+ T cells from peripheral blood mononuclear cells, obtained after pregnancy. The source is a female donor in good health, enrolled as a control in a pregnancy study. The CDR3 runs from the conserved cysteine through the conserved F or W. Each record gives: CDR3 protein, clone size, V gene. Part of the rows lack a size; the others show once, few, many or a class for expanded clones.

CDR3: CASSVAGTVSYEQYF
size: -
V: TRBV9

CDR3: CASQWGSGTGEKLFF
size: -
V: TRBV5-1

CDR3: CASSFREESNSPLHF
size: -
V: TRBV19

CDR3: CASSVGQGFNQPQHF
size: -
V: TRBV9

CDR3: CASSLAAYSPLHF
size: -
V: TRBV5-1

CDR3: CASSPRQGVGSSDTQYF
size: -
V: TRBV13

CDR3: CASRKSPGQVNEKLFF
size: few
V: TRBV19

CDR3: CASSGDRPRSGNTIYF
size: -
V: TRBV9

CDR3: CASSYGLNAMADEQFF
size: -
V: TRBV6-6

CDR3: CASSPVINQPQHF
size: -
V: TRBV4-3

CDR3: CAWSRQAGGYTF
size: -
V: TRBV30

CDR3: CASSWDRGLSETQYF
size: -
V: TRBV5-4

CDR3: CASSYNVGGYGYTF
size: once
V: TRBV6-6

CDR3: CASSLETGGEIKYYGYTF
size: -
V: TRBV7-8

CDR3: CASRLGGWTGDEKLFF
size: -
V: TRBV7-9

CDR3: CASRTGGEQYF
size: -
V: TRBV6-5

CDR3: CASSAELAGGSTDTQYF
size: -
V: TRBV5-4

CDR3: CASSLAGAGGAQPQHF
size: -
V: TRBV5-6

CDR3: CASSEQTGPPAQPQHF
size: -
V: TRBV6-1

CDR3: CASSEPRGGLGEMSPLHF
size: once
V: TRBV2

CDR3: CASSEVGQQETQYF
size: -
V: TRBV25-1

CDR3: CASRITLAGGPNTGELFF
size: -
V: TRBV19

CDR3: CASSEGGQPNEKLFF
size: few
V: TRBV7-3

CDR3: CASSEYFSVNEQFF
size: -
V: TRBV6-1

CDR3: CATSPDPGLGVTGELFF
size: -
V: TRBV15

CDR3: CASSLAGLYNEQFF
size: -
V: TRBV11-2

CDR3: CASRPGTGDPGNTIYF
size: -
V: TRBV19

CDR3: CASSNRVLLIKNTEAFF
size: once
V: TRBV14

CDR3: CASSTEQGAGEKLFF
size: -
V: TRBV9

CDR3: CAWSVIGVEQYF
size: once
V: TRBV30

CDR3: CASSLPGNYGYTF
size: -
V: TRBV5-4

CDR3: CASGSGQGNTEAFF
size: -
V: TRBV12-5

CDR3: CASSPGGSGYSYEQYF
size: -
V: TRBV11-3

CDR3: CASVTLTGFSNTIYF
size: -
V: TRBV6-6

CDR3: CASSLVFGGGNEQFF
size: -
V: TRBV7-2

CDR3: CASSGGTGGLSYGYTF
size: -
V: TRBV21-1

CDR3: CAIDRGRDTEAFF
size: -
V: TRBV10-3

CDR3: CASSLGLSNYGYTF
size: -
V: TRBV7-9

CDR3: CASSPIQGANNSPLHF
size: -
V: TRBV19

CDR3: CASSVDRVSTDTQYF
size: -
V: TRBV6-1

CDR3: CASREFRGTDTQYF
size: -
V: TRBV19

CDR3: CAWRKTSANTGELFF
size: -
V: TRBV30

CDR3: CASSPWRDTYEQYF
size: -
V: TRBV19

CDR3: CASSVARENTEAFF
size: -
V: TRBV9

CDR3: CASSFSPELAIRGELFF
size: -
V: TRBV7-3